The rows below give T cell receptor beta chains drawn from one sample of a study of cytomegalovirus exposure and HLA in healthy donors. The data were produced by immunoSEQ multiplex PCR, yet TCRdb's version contains in-frame clones alone and is incomplete. The sample table includes approximately 150,000 clones. The source material was PBMCs. These receptors originate from a woman between 18 and 30 years old in good health and CMV-seronegative. Both conserved end residues are part of each CDR3. A D gene is named only where the DNA matches it firmly.

J,V,D,DNA,CDR3
TRBJ2-7,TRBV5-5,TRBD2,TGTGCCAGCAGAGCGGAGGCTAGCGGGAGAACTGAGCAGTGCTTC,CASRAEASGRTEQCF
TRBJ1-3,TRBV4-1,-,TGCGCCAGCAGCCGACAAACAGGGGGAAACACCATATATTTT,CASSRQTGGNTIYF
TRBJ2-1,TRBV6-1,-,TGTGCCAGCAGTGGGACAGTAAGGGAGCAGTTCTTC,CASSGTVREQFF
TRBJ2-3,TRBV9,TRBD2,TGTGCCAGCAGTCTAGCGGGAGACACAGATACGCAGTATTTT,CASSLAGDTDTQYF
TRBJ2-6,TRBV5-1,TRBD2,TGCGCCAGCAGCTCGGCGGGGGGGGGTCAACTCTCTGGGGCCAACGTCCTGACTTTC,CASSSAGGGQLSGANVLTF
TRBJ2-3,TRBV9,TRBD2,TGTGCCAGCAGCATTTCTAGCGGAGAGAAACCTACAGATACGCAGTATTTT,CASSISSGEKPTDTQYF
TRBJ1-1,TRBV7-2,TRBD1,TGTGCCAGCAGCCCCGTGGGACAGGGTCGGGCGTGGGACACTGAAGCTTTCTTT,CASSPVGQGRAWDTEAFF
TRBJ1-5,TRBV2,TRBD1,TGTGCCAGCAGTGCGGACAGGGGGAGGCATCAGCCCCAGCATTTT,CASSADRGRHQPQHF
TRBJ2-7,TRBV5-1,-,TGCGCCAGCGTAGGGGACACCTACGAGCAGTACTTC,CASVGDTYEQYF
TRBJ2-5,TRBV6-5,-,TGTGCCAGCGGATCTCCGGGACTCCCAGAGACCCAGTACTTC,CASGSPGLPETQYF
TRBJ1-2,TRBV7-9,TRBD1,TGTGCCAGCAGCACCTCCGGACAGGGGATCTATGGCTACACCTTC,CASSTSGQGIYGYTF
TRBJ1-5,TRBV6-5,TRBD1,TGTGCCAGCAGTTATGCTGGGACAGCAAATCAGCCCCAGCATTTT,CASSYAGTANQPQHF
TRBJ1-4,TRBV10-2,-,TGCGCCAGCAGTGATGTACAGGGAACTAATGAAAAACTGTTTTTT,CASSDVQGTNEKLFF
TRBJ2-2,TRBV7-9,TRBD2,TGTGCCAGCAGCCTCTCTAGCGGGAGGGCCCCCGGGGAGCTGTTTTTT,CASSLSSGRAPGELFF
TRBJ2-1,TRBV11-2,-,TGTGCCAGCAGCTTAGCGGGGAATTACAATGAGCAGTTCTTC,CASSLAGNYNEQFF
TRBJ1-4,TRBV6-5,TRBD1,TGTGCCAGCGGGGAGACAGGGTATGAAAAACTGTTTTTT,CASGETGYEKLFF
TRBJ2-1,TRBV2,TRBD1,TGTGCCAGCAGCCCTCGACCGGGACAGGGGAACAATGAGCAGTTCTTC,CASSPRPGQGNNEQFF
TRBJ2-7,TRBV5-6,TRBD1,TGTGCCAGCAGCTCCCCCGGGACAGGGTCCGAGCAGTACTTC,CASSSPGTGSEQYF
TRBJ1-2,TRBV7-3,-,TGTGCCAGCAGCCCCTCCGGGGACACTCTATCCTACTATGGCTACACCTTC,CASSPSGDTLSYYGYTF
TRBJ2-1,TRBV7-9,-,TGTGCCAGCAGCTTAGGGACTGACTACAATGAGCAGTTCTTC,CASSLGTDYNEQFF
TRBJ2-1,TRBV5-1,-,TGCGCCAGCAGCTTGGCGGCTACTAACAATGAGCAGTTCTTC,CASSLAATNNEQFF
TRBJ2-5,TRBV6-1,-,TGTGCCAGCACCGACGTGGGACACCGGGAGACCCAGTACTTC,CASTDVGHRETQYF
TRBJ1-1,TRBV6-6,-,TGTGCCAGCAGTTACTCCGGTCGTGTCACTGAAGCTTTCTTT,CASSYSGRVTEAFF
TRBJ1-2,TRBV10-3,TRBD1,TGTGCCATCAGCCAGGGACAGGGGAATGGCTACACCTTC,CAISQGQGNGYTF
TRBJ1-5,TRBV7-2,TRBD1,TGTGCCAGCAGTCCTGACAGGGCGCCCCAGCATTTT,CASSPDRAPQHF
TRBJ2-2,TRBV15,-,TGTGCCACCAGCAGAGATCAGGGACTGGTTAACACCGGGGAGCTGTTTTTT,CATSRDQGLVNTGELFF
TRBJ2-1,TRBV4-3,-,TGCGCCAGCAGCCAAGGAGGGCCGGGACACGGATACAATGAGCAGTTCTTC,CASSQGGPGHGYNEQFF
TRBJ2-1,TRBV2,TRBD2,TGTGCCAGCAGCATAGCGGGAGTCGGGTACAATGAGCAGTTCTTC,CASSIAGVGYNEQFF
TRBJ1-1,TRBV19,TRBD1,TGTGCCAGTAGTGGGATACAGGGGGCTGGCACTGAAGCTTTCTTT,CASSGIQGAGTEAFF
TRBJ1-2,TRBV19,-,TGTGCCAGTACAGATAACTATGGCTACACCTTC,CASTDNYGYTF
TRBJ2-5,TRBV11-3,TRBD1,TGTGCCAGCAGCCAATTAACAGGGGAAGAGACCCAGTACTTC,CASSQLTGEETQYF
TRBJ2-7,TRBV9,TRBD2,TGTGCCAGCAGTCCCGGGACTAGCTTGTACGAGCAGTACTTC,CASSPGTSLYEQYF
TRBJ1-2,TRBV15,-,TGTGCCACCAGCAGTCCAGATTTAGCAGGGGGCTACACCTTC,CATSSPDLAGGYTF
TRBJ2-7,TRBV7-2,-,TGTGCCAGCAGCAATGACGGGTCCCGCGGGCTGTACGAGCAGTACTTC,CASSNDGSRGLYEQYF
TRBJ2-5,TRBV6-1,-,TGTGCCAGCAGTGTGCACAGGGTTGGCGAGACCCAGTACTTC,CASSVHRVGETQYF
TRBJ1-1,TRBV7-8,-,TGTGCCAGCAGCCCGCGGGCCCGCCCAGGGAACACTGAAGCTTTCTTT,CASSPRARPGNTEAFF
TRBJ2-5,TRBV7-6,-,TGTGCCAGCAGCTTAGTTTCTGTACAAGAGACCCAGTACTTC,CASSLVSVQETQYF
TRBJ1-2,TRBV7-9,-,TGTGCCAGCAGCTTACCTCAGGGGCGACCATATGGCTACACCTTC,CASSLPQGRPYGYTF
TRBJ2-7,TRBV6-5,-,TGTGCCAGCGGGGACAACTACGAGCAGTACTTC,CASGDNYEQYF
TRBJ2-6,TRBV5-6,-,TGTGCCAGCATCCCTTGGGGGGCTGGGGCCAACGTCCTGACTTTC,CASIPWGAGANVLTF
TRBJ2-1,TRBV5-1,TRBD2,TGCGCCAGCAGGAGGCGTCAAGGACTAGCGGGAGTGAGTTCCTACAATGAGCAGTTCTTC,CASRRRQGLAGVSSYNEQFF
TRBJ1-1,TRBV7-2,-,TGTGCCAGCAGCTGGGAGGGAAACACTGAAGCTTTCTTT,CASSWEGNTEAFF
TRBJ1-1,TRBV5-1,-,TGCGCCAGCAGCTTTACCCGTCCGGACACTGAAGCTTTCTTT,CASSFTRPDTEAFF
TRBJ1-4,TRBV7-6,TRBD1,TGTGCCAGCAGCTCCCGGGGACAGGGGTTTGCTGAAAAACTGTTTTTT,CASSSRGQGFAEKLFF
TRBJ1-3,TRBV18,TRBD1,TGTGCCAGCTCACCACTTCCGGGACAGGGTAGAAACACCATATATTTT,CASSPLPGQGRNTIYF
TRBJ2-1,TRBV4-3,TRBD2,TGCGCCAGCAGCCAAAACCTAGCGGGACAATACAATGAGCAGTTCTTC,CASSQNLAGQYNEQFF
TRBJ1-2,TRBV4-3,-,TGCGCCAGCAGCCAAGCGGGAGACTATGGCTACACCTTC,CASSQAGDYGYTF
TRBJ1-2,TRBV25-1,TRBD1,TGTGCCGCCCGAACAGGGGATAGTGGCTACACCTTC,CAARTGDSGYTF
TRBJ2-7,TRBV10-3,TRBD2,TGTGCCATCAGGTATACCGGGACTAGTCAACTCTACTACGAGCAGTACTTC,CAIRYTGTSQLYYEQYF
TRBJ1-2,TRBV4-1,-,TGCGCCAGCAGCCAGCCCCCCTCTTATGGCGGCTACACCTTC,CASSQPPSYGGYTF
TRBJ2-7,TRBV12-5,TRBD2,TGTGCTAGTGGTTTGGTTCCAACTAGCGGGAGTAACTACGAGCAGTACTTC,CASGLVPTSGSNYEQYF
TRBJ1-1,TRBV7-8,-,TGTGCCAGCAGCTCCTACCAGGGCGCGAACACTGAGGCTTTCTTT,CASSSYQGANTEAFF
TRBJ1-5,TRBV6-1,TRBD1,TGTGCCAGCAGTGTCCGACAGGGCACCCTTCAGCCCCAGCATTTT,CASSVRQGTLQPQHF
TRBJ2-1,TRBV11-3,TRBD2,TGTGCCAGCAGCTTAGGTAGACCCGGGACTAGCGGGAGGAAAAACAATGAGCAGTTCTTC,CASSLGRPGTSGRKNNEQFF
TRBJ1-2,TRBV18,TRBD1,TGTGCCAGCTCACCGACCGACAGGGCGGCCGGCTACACCTTC,CASSPTDRAAGYTF
TRBJ2-1,TRBV7-2,TRBD1,TGTGCCAGCAGCTTAGGACACCCACCCAGGGGGCGCGGAAATGAGCAGTTCTTC,CASSLGHPPRGRGNEQFF
TRBJ2-5,TRBV19,-,TGTGCCACCGCTGAGGAGGGGCGCGGAGAGACCCAGTACTTC,CATAEEGRGETQYF
TRBJ2-7,TRBV7-8,TRBD2,TGTGCCAGCAGCTCCCCGCTGAAGGGGAGGGTCCACGAGCAGTACTTC,CASSSPLKGRVHEQYF
TRBJ2-6,TRBV7-9,-,TGTGCCAGCAGCCTTCAGGGTACCCGTTTCTCTGGGGCCAACGTCCTGACTTTC,CASSLQGTRFSGANVLTF
TRBJ2-7,TRBV4-1,-,TGCGCCAGCAGCCACTCAGGGGATGGGAGCTCCTACGAGCAGTACTTC,CASSHSGDGSSYEQYF